This entry describes one T cell receptor beta chain. The data belong to a study of T-cell reconstitution after alpha-beta-depleted transplantation in children. V lost 7 bases to trimming and J lost 2 bases, with 12 bases between them. The CDR3 is 14 amino acids. Germline assignment: CDR1 SGHRS and CDR2 YFSETQ. For TCRbeta, the library was prepared with unique molecular identifiers. Each CDR3 protein gets one entry after TCRdb re-called the PCR reads with MiXCR. The repertoire holds 350,000 to 450,000 distinct CDR3 sequences, with about 14% as singletons. Source: PBMCs, taken from the stem cell graft. The chain recombines TRBV5-1 with TRBJ2-2, with D possibly matching TRBD1 (6 bases). This sequence was found in a human donor who donated a stem cell graft to a child with Fanconi anemia. The CDR3 nucleotides read TGCGCCAGCGGCGACAGGACCAACACCGGGGAGCTGTTTTTT. Its protein is CASGDRTNTGELFF.